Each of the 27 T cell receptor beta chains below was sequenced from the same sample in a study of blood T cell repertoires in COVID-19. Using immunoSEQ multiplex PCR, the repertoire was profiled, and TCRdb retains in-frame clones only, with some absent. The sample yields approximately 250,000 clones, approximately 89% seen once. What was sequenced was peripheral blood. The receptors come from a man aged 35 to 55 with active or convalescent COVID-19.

The CDR3 coding sequence is TGCGCCAGCAGCCCGAAGGAGGGGTGGACTGAAGCTTTCTTT. This translates into CASSPKEGWTEAFF. This chain joins TRBV4-1 and TRBJ1-1; perhaps TRBD1 as D (5 bases). In germline, CDR1 is MGHRA, CDR2 YSYEKL. V was trimmed by 4 bases and J by 5 bases, leaving 14 bases between them. The CDR3 extends over 14 amino acids.

The CDR3 nucleotides read TGTGCCAGCAGTAAACAGGGGCAGGGGAACACTGAAGCTTTCTTT. This translates into CASSKQGQGNTEAFF. The V call is TRBV2, the J call TRBJ1-1, with 7 bases lining up with TRBD1. This CDR3 is 15 amino acids long. V lost 5 bases, J lost 1 base, and 7 bases stayed unmatched. The germline V gene has CDR1 SNHLY and CDR2 FYNNEI.

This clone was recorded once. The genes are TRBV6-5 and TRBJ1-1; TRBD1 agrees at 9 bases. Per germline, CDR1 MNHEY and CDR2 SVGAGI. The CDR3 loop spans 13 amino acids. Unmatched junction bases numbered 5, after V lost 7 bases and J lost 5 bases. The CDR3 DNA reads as TGTGCCAGCACCCAGACAGGGGGAACTGAAGCTTTCTTT. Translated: CASTQTGGTEAFF.

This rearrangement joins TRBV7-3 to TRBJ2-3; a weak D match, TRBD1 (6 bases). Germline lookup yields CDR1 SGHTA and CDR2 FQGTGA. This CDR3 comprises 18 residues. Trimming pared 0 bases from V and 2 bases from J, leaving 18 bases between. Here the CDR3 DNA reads TGTGCCAGCAGCTTAACGTTAGGGCAGGGGCCCGTCACAGATACGCAGTATTTT. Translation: CASSLTLGQGPVTDTQYF.

The CDR3 spells CASSELGQPGNTIYF. CDR3 DNA: TGTGCCAGCAGTGAATTGGGACAGCCAGGAAACACCATATATTTT. V usage is TRBV25-1 and J usage is TRBJ1-3, with 7 bases matching TRBD1. The CDR3 sequence is 15 residues long. Trimming at V came to 1 base and at J to 4 bases, leaving 4 bases not matched to a gene. Germline loops: CDR1 MGHDK, CDR2 SYGVNS.

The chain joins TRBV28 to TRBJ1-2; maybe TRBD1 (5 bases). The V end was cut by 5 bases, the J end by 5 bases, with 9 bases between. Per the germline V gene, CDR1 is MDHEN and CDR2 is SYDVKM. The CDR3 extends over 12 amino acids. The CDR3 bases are TGTGCCAGCAGTGACAGTTCGTATGGCTACACCTTC. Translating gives CASSDSSYGYTF.

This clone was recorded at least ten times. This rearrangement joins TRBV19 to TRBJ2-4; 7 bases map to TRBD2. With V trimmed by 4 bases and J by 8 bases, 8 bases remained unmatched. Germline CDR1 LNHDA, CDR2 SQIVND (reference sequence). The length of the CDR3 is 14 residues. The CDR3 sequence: CASSTPRGGDIQYF. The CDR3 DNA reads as TGTGCCAGTAGTACGCCTCGGGGAGGGGACATTCAGTACTTC.

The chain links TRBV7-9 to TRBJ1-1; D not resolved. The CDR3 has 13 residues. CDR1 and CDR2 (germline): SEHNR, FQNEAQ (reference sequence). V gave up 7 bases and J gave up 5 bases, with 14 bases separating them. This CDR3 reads CASNEGVTTEAFF. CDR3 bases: TGTGCCAGCAACGAAGGAGTTACGACTGAAGCTTTCTTT. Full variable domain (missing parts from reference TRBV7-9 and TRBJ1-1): DTGVSQNPRHKITKRGQNVTFRCDPISEHNRLYWYRQTLGQGPEFLTYFQNEAQLEKSRLLSDRFSAERPKGSFSTLEIQRTEQGDSAMYLCASNEGVTTEAFFGQGTRLTVV.

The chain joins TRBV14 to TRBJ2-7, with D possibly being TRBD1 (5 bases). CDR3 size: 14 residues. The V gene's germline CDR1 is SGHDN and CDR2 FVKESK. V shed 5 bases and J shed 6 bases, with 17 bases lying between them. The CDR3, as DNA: TGTGCCAGCAGCTACGCCCCAGGGTCTCCCGAGCAGTACTTC. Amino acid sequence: CASSYAPGSPEQYF.

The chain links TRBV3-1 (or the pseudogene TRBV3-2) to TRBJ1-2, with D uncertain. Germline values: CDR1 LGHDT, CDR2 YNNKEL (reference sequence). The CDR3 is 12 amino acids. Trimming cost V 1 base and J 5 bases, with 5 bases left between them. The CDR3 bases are TGTGCCAGCAGCCAAGGAGGTTATGGCTACACCTTC. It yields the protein CASSQGGYGYTF.

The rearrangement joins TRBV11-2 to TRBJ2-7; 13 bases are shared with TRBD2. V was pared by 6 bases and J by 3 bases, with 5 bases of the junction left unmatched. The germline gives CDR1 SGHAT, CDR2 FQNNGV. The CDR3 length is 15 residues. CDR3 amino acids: CASRPGLAGIYEQYF. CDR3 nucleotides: TGTGCCAGCAGGCCGGGACTAGCGGGGATCTACGAGCAGTACTTC.

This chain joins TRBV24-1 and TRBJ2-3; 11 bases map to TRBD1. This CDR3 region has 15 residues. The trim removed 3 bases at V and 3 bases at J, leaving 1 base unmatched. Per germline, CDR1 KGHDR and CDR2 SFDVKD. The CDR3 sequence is CATSDRDRGTDTQYF. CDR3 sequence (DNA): TGTGCCACCAGTGATAGGGACAGGGGGACAGATACGCAGTATTTT.

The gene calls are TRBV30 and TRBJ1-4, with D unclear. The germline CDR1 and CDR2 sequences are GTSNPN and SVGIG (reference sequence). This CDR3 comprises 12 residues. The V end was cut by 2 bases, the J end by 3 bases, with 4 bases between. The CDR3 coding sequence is TGTGCCTGGAGTATAGCTAATGAAAAACTGTTTTTT. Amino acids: CAWSIANEKLFF.

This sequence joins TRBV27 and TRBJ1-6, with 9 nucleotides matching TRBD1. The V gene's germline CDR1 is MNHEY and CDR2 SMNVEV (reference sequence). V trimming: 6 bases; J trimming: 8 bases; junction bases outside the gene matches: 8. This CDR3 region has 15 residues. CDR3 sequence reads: CASSSGTGNDSPLHF. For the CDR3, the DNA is TGTGCCAGCAGCTCCGGGACAGGGAATGATTCACCCCTCCACTTT.

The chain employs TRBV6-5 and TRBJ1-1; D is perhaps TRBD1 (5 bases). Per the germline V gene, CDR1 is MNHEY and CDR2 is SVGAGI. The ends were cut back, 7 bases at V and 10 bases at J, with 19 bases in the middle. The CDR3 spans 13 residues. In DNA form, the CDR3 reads TGTGCCAGCACCAGGGACTGGGAACGAGGAGCTTTCTTT. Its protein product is CASTRDWERGAFF.

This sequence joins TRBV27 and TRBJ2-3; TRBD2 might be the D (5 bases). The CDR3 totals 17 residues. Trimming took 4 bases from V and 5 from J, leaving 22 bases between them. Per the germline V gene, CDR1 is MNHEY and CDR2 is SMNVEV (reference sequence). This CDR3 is CASSSYVSAPAQDTQYF. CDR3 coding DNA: TGTGCCAGCAGTTCCTACGTTAGCGCCCCGGCCCAAGATACGCAGTATTTT.

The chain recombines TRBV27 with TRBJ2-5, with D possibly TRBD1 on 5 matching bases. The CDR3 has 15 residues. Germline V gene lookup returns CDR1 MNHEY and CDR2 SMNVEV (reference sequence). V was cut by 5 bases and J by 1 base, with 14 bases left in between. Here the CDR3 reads CASSGSGQIQETQYF. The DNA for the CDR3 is TGTGCCAGCAGTGGCTCCGGACAAATCCAAGAGACCCAGTACTTC.

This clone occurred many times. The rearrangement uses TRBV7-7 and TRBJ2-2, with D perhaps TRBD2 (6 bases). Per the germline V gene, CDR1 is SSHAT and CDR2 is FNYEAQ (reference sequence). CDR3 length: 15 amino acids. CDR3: CASGAINARSGELFF. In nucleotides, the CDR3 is TGTGCTAGCGGAGCGATCAATGCTAGATCCGGGGAGCTGTTTTTT.

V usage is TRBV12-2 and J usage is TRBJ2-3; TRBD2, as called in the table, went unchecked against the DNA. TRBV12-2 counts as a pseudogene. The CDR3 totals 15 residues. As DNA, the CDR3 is TGTGCAAGTCGCTTAGGGAGCGGGCTCACAGATACGCAGTATTTT. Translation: CASRLGSGLTDTQYF.

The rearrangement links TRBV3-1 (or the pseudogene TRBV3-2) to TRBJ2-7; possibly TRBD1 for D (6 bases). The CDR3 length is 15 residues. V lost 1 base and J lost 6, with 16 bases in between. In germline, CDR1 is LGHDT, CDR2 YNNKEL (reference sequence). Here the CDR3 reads CASSQGQGSLSEQYF. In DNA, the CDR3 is TGTGCCAGCAGCCAAGGTCAGGGGAGTTTGTCCGAGCAGTACTTC.

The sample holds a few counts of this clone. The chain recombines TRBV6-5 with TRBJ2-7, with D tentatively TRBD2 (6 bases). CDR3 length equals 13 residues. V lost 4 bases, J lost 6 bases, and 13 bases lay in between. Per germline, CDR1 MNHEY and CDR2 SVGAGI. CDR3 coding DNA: TGTGCCAGCAGTTCGGACTATCGGGCCGAGCAGTACTTC. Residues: CASSSDYRAEQYF.

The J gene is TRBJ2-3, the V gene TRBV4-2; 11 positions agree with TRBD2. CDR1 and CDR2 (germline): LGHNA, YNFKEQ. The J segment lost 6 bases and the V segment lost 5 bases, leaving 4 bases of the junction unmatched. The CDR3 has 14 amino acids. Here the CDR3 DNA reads TGTGCCAGCAGCTCCACTAGCGGGGGTGATACGCAGTATTTT. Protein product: CASSSTSGGDTQYF.

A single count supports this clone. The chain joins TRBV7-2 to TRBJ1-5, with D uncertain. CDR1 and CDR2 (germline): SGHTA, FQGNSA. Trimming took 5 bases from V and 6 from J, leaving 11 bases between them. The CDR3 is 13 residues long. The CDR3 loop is CASSPGVSQPQHF. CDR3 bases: TGTGCCAGCAGCCCCGGAGTTAGTCAGCCCCAGCATTTT.

The CDR3 sequence is CATSDLGRPYGYTF. The DNA of the CDR3 is TGTGCCACCAGTGATTTGGGCCGCCCCTATGGCTACACCTTC. The J gene is TRBJ1-2, the V gene TRBV24-1; D is ambiguous. The V gene lost 0 bases and the J gene lost 4 bases, with 8 bases spanning the gap. Germline CDR1 KGHDR, CDR2 SFDVKD. The CDR3 runs 14 residues.

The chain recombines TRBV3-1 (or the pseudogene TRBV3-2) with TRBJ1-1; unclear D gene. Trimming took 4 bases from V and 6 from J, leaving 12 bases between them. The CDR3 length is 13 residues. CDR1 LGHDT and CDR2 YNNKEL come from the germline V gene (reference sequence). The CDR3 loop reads CASSRQGNSEAFF. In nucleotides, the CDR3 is TGTGCCAGCAGCCGACAAGGCAATTCTGAAGCTTTCTTT.

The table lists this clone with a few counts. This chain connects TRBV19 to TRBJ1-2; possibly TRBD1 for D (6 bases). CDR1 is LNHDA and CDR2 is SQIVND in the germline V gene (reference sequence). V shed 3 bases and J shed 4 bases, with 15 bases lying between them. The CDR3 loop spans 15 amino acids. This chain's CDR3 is CASSIARQAGYGYTF. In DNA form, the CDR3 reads TGTGCCAGTAGTATCGCTCGACAGGCGGGCTATGGCTACACCTTC.

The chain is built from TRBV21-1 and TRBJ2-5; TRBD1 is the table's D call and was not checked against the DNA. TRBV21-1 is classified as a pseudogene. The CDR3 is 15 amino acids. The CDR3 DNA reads TGTGCCAGCAGCAAAGTCGGCCAGGGGCTAGGGGCCCAGTACTTC. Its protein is CASSKVGQGLGAQYF.